This T cell receptor beta chain stems from a study of T cell repertoires and Cas9 in healthy adults. Overall study: SpCas9-reactive CD4 and CD8 T cells were characterized for potency, cytotoxicity and lineage. Study outcomes and limitations: In vitro, SpCas9-reactive Tregs were reported to curb effector T cell proliferation and function.

The data were produced by immunoSEQ multiplex PCR, yet TCRdb's version contains in-frame clones alone and is incomplete. The sample holds approximately 21,000 clones, roughly 90% seen once. On this clone: Its antigen is as yet unknown.

Germline CDR1 and CDR2: SGDLS and YYNGEE. V was cut by 3 bases and J by 0 bases, with 17 bases left in between. The CDR3 spans 17 residues. The chain carries TRBV9 and TRBJ2-3; the D gene is possibly TRBD1 (7 bases). Sequenced material: CD4+ effector T cells (CD127+, CD25-, CD137-, CD154-) from PBMCs; culture status not recorded. This sequence was found in a human donor in good health. CDR3 coding DNA: TGTGCCAGCAGCGCCGACCAGGGGGGTCCCAGCACAGATACGCAGTATTTT. Amino acids: CASSADQGGPSTDTQYF.